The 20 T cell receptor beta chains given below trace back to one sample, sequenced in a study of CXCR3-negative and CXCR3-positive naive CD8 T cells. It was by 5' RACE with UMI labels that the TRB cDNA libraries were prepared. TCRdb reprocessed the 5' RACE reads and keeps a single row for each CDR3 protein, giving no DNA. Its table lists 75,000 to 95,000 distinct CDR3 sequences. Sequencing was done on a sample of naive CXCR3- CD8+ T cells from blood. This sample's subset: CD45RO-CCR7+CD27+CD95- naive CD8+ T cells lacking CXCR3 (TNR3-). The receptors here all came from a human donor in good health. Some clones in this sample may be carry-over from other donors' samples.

This CDR3 reads CASSLWGQGADTEAFF. The chain links TRBV14 to TRBJ1-1; TCRdb's D call of TRBD1 is untestable without DNA. In germline, CDR1 is SGHDN, CDR2 FVKESK. CDR3 length equals 16 residues.

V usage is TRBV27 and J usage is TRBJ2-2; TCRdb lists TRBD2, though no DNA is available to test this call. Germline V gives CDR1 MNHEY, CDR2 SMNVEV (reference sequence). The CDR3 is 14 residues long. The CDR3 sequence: CASSSSLGAGELFF.

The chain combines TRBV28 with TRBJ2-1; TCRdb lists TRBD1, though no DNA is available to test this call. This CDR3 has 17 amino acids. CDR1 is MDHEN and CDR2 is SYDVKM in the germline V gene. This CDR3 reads CASSFAREGAGYNEQFF.

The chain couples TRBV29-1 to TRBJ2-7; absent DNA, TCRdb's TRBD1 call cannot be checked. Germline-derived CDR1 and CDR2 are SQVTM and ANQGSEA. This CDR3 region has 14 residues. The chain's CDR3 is CSVQGQGIPYEQYF.

CDR3 region: CSARGPVSNYGYTF. This rearrangement joins TRBV20-1 to TRBJ1-2. This CDR3 is built from 14 residues. CDR1 DFQATT and CDR2 SNEGSKA come from the germline V gene (reference sequence).

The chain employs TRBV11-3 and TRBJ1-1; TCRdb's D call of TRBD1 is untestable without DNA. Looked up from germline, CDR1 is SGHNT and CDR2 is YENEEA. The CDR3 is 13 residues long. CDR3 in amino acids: CASNLGGTEEAFF. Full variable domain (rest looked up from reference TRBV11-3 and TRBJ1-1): EAGVVQSPRYKIIEKKQPVAFWCNPISGHNTLYWYLQNLGQGPELLIRYENEEAVDDSQLPKDRFSAERLKGVDSTLKIQPAELGDSAVYLCASNLGGTEEAFFGQGTRLTVV.

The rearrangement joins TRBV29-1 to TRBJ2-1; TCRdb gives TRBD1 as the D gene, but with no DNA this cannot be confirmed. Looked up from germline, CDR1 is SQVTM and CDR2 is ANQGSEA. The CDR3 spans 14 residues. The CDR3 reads CSVEGTGLNNEQFF.

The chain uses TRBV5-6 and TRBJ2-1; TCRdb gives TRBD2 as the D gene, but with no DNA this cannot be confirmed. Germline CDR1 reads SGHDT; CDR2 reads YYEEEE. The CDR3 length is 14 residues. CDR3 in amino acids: CASTSEGEGNEQFF.

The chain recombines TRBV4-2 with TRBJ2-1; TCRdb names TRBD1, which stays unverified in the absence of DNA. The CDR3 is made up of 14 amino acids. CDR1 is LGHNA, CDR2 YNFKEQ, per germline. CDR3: CASSQVTPGNEQFF.

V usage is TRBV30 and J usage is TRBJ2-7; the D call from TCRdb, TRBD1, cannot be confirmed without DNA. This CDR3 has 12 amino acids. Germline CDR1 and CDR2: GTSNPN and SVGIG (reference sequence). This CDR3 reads CAWDRGDDEQYF.

CDR3 sequence reads: CASSYSARTVNTEAFF. The chain has TRBV6-5 and TRBJ1-1; as DNA is missing, the TRBD1 call by TCRdb cannot be tested. In germline, CDR1 is MNHEY, CDR2 SVGAGI. This CDR3 is 16 amino acids long.

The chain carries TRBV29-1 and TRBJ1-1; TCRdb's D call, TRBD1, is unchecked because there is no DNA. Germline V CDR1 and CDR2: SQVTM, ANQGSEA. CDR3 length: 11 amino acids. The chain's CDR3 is CSVDQGAEAFF.

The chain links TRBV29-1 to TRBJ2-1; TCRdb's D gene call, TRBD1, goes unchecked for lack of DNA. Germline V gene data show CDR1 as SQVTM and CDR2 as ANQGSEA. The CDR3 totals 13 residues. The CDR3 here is CSVIPGQVNEQFF.

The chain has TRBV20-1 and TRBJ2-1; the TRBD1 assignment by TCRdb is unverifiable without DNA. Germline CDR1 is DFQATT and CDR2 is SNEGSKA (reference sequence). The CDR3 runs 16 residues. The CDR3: CSARNPDSHSYNEQFF.

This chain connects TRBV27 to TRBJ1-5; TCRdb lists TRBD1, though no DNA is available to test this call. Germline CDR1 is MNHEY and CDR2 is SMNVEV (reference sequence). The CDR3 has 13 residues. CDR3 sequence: CASSFGHGQPQHF.

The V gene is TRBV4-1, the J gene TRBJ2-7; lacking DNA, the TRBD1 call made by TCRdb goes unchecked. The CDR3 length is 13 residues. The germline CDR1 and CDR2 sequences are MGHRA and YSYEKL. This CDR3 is CASSQAGPYEQYF.

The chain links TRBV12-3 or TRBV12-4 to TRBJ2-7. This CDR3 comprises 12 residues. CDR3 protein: CASSSQADEQYF.

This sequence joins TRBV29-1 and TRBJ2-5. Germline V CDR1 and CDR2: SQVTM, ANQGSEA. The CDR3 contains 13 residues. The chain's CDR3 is CSVEETNQETQYF.

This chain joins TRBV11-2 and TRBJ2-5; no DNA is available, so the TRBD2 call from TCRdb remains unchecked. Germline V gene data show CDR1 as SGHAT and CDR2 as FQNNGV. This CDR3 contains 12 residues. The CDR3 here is CASSHWEETQYF.

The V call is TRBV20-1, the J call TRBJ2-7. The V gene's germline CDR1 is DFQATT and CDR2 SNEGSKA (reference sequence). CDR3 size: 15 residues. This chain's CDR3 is CSARDPEVTSYEQYF.